Given below is one T cell receptor beta chain in context. The antigen is not known. In the authors' workflow: Because ImmunoSEQ provided only junction sequences with no quality scores, the filtering differed. TCRdb's copy holds only in-frame clones and misses some; the assay was immunoSEQ multiplex PCR. V and J calls and clone size are given by that table; D and trimming were obtained from the DNA. Of under 2,500,000 clones listed, about 94% are singletons. All donors were Caucasian adults living in Nashville, Tennessee. The data are from a study of shared clonotypes between healthy human individuals. Study-wide points: A reduction in generation probabilities was seen for non-shared clonotypes relative to those shared by all four donors. Memory subsets generally showed smaller estimated richness than naive subsets did.

This receptor was obtained from a man aged 18 to 29 in good health. Material: naive CD4+ T cells sorted from blood. Noted subset: CD45RA+ positively selected.

CDR3 in DNA: TGCGCCAGCAGCGGGTTTTGGCTTGGGGCCAACGTCCTGACTTTC. As protein: CASSGFWLGANVLTF. The J gene is TRBJ2-6, the V gene TRBV5-1; unclear D gene. Germline assignment: CDR1 SGHRS and CDR2 YFSETQ. Trimming shortened V by 4 bases and J by 3 bases, and 11 bases separated the two germline ends. This CDR3 is 15 amino acids long.